These 26 T cell receptor beta chains came from one sample sequenced in a study of shared T cell receptors in the human thymus listed by TCRdb under 2021. Libraries were built with the immunoSEQ multiplex PCR assay. TCRdb carries this immuneACCESS record with in-frame sequences only. Its versions omit some clonotypes, under half of them owing to an unresolved V gene in the studies checked, with the rest unexplained. The sample contains 600,000 or so clones, around 87% of them found a single time. The top ten clonotypes cover about 0.0094% of the sample. Separately, the same data were catalogued under a study of human thymus T cells.

The sample taken for sequencing was thymocytes. The receptor set was obtained from a boy younger than two with a congenital heart defect. Donor details come from another sample of the same person, matched by shared clones.

The V call is TRBV19, the J call TRBJ2-1; D not certain. Trimming removed 2 bases at V and 5 bases at J, with 16 bases between. Germline V gene lookup returns CDR1 LNHDA and CDR2 SQIVND (reference sequence). This CDR3 has 16 amino acids. CDR3: CASSISWSRPHNEQFF. The DNA of the CDR3 is TGTGCCAGTAGTATAAGTTGGTCTAGACCTCACAATGAGCAGTTCTTC.

V gene TRBV4-1 combines with J gene TRBJ2-7; TRBD1 is a possible D gene (5 bases). This CDR3 is built from 13 residues. Germline CDR1 reads MGHRA; CDR2 reads YSYEKL. Trimming removed 6 bases at V and 2 bases at J, with 11 bases between. CDR3 nucleotides: TGCGCCAGCAGTAGGCAGGGCCCCTACGAGCAGTACTTC. It codes for CASSRQGPYEQYF.

The V call is TRBV5-1, the J call TRBJ1-1, with 7 bases matching TRBD1. Per germline, CDR1 SGHRS and CDR2 YFSETQ. Trimming took 1 base from V and 6 from J; bases not matched to a gene: 0. This CDR3 is 12 amino acids long. The CDR3 protein is CASSLTGAEAFF. The DNA for the CDR3 is TGCGCCAGCAGCTTGACAGGGGCTGAAGCTTTCTTT.

This chain links TRBV5-1 with TRBJ2-5, with D unclear. The CDR3 is made up of 15 amino acids. Trimming cost V 8 bases and J 2 bases, with 19 bases left between them. The germline gives CDR1 SGHRS, CDR2 YFSETQ. CDR3 loop: CASTVSSASQETQYF. The CDR3 nucleotides read TGCGCCAGTACAGTGTCTTCGGCGAGTCAAGAGACCCAGTACTTC.

This clone was observed a handful of times. V gene TRBV28 combines with J gene TRBJ2-1; TRBD2 aligns across 8 bases. The V segment lost 4 bases and the J segment 2 bases; nucleotides outside the gene matches: 10. The CDR3 runs to 17 residues. The germline gives CDR1 MDHEN, CDR2 SYDVKM. This CDR3 reads CASSYKTTSDPYNEQFF. DNA of the CDR3: TGTGCCAGCAGTTACAAAACGACTAGCGACCCCTACAATGAGCAGTTCTTC.

The chain joins TRBV28 to TRBJ2-1; the match to TRBD2 covers 8 bases. The CDR3 spans 17 residues. After removal of 2 bases from V and 8 bases from J, the junction contained 14 bases not matched to a gene. In germline, CDR1 is MDHEN, CDR2 SYDVKM. CDR3 residues: CASSLGGTGRAPDEQFF. The CDR3 DNA reads as TGTGCCAGCAGTTTAGGGGGTACCGGGAGGGCCCCAGATGAGCAGTTCTTC.

The chain joins TRBV7-8 to TRBJ2-7; D may be TRBD2 (6 bases). This CDR3 spans 15 amino acids. CDR1 and CDR2 from the germline V gene are SGHVS and FQNEAQ. Trimming cost V 5 bases and J 5 bases, with 19 bases left between them. The CDR3 spells CASSHRPGGPHEQYF. The DNA for the CDR3 is TGTGCCAGCAGCCACCGCCCCGGGGGTCCCCACGAGCAGTACTTC.

V usage is TRBV7-2 and J usage is TRBJ2-2, with 9 positions matching TRBD2. Germline V CDR1 and CDR2: SGHTA, FQGNSA. The CDR3 has 15 residues. V dropped 4 bases and J dropped 5; count of bases not matched to a gene: 5. Written as DNA, the CDR3 is TGTGCCAGCAGCTCCTTAGCGGGAGAGACCGGGGAGCTGTTTTTT. It encodes CASSSLAGETGELFF.

CDR3 sequence (DNA): TGTGCCAGCAGCTTGGGAGGATCCCAAACCTACGAGCAGTACTTC. Amino acids: CASSLGGSQTYEQYF. The chain joins TRBV5-6 to TRBJ2-7; no reliable D call. V lost 0 bases and J 2 bases, leaving 12 bases between the germline ends. This CDR3 has 15 residues. Germline assignment: CDR1 SGHDT and CDR2 YYEEEE.

The V and J genes are TRBV5-4 and TRBJ2-1, with TRBD2 matching 13 bases. Per the germline V gene, CDR1 is SGHNT and CDR2 is YYREEE (reference sequence). There are 17 residues in the CDR3. With 4 bases clipped from V and 4 bases from J, the junction kept 8 bases outside the gene matches. CDR3 residues: CASSERTSGGLYNEQFF. CDR3 nucleotide sequence: TGTGCCAGCAGCGAAAGGACTAGCGGGGGCCTTTACAATGAGCAGTTCTTC.

The gene calls are TRBV27 and TRBJ2-1, with TRBD2 as a possible D gene (7 bases). The CDR3 totals 12 residues. V lost 5 bases to trimming and J lost 10 bases, with 12 bases between them. In germline, CDR1 is MNHEY, CDR2 SMNVEV (reference sequence). CDR3 loop: CASSRPGGEQFF. Written as DNA, the CDR3 is TGTGCCAGCAGTCGTCCGGGGGGCGAGCAGTTCTTC.

The CDR3 sequence is CASSATGTDNSPLHF. DNA of the CDR3: TGTGCCAGCAGCGCTACCGGGACAGATAATTCACCCCTCCACTTT. The gene calls are TRBV7-6 and TRBJ1-6, with 7 bases fitting TRBD1. Germline V CDR1 and CDR2: SGHVS, FNYEAQ. The CDR3 extends over 15 amino acids. Trimming removed 5 bases from V and 5 bases from J; junction bases left unmatched: 6.

The CDR3 is CASSQDRVDYRDLLQETQYF. The CDR3 nucleotides read TGCGCCAGCAGCCAAGATAGGGTGGACTACCGGGACCTCCTTCAAGAGACCCAGTACTTC. The chain joins TRBV4-1 to TRBJ2-5; maybe TRBD2 (6 bases). Trimming removed 0 bases at V and 2 bases at J, with 25 bases between. Germline V lookup: CDR1 MGHRA, CDR2 YSYEKL. The CDR3 consists of 20 residues.

This chain uses TRBV5-6 with TRBJ1-2; 8 bases are a match to TRBD1. J lost 6 bases, V lost 4 bases, and 5 bases had no gene match. This CDR3 is 13 amino acids long. Germline V gives CDR1 SGHDT, CDR2 YYEEEE. The CDR3 sequence: CASSLGTGDGYTF. DNA for the CDR3: TGTGCCAGCAGCCTGGGGACAGGAGATGGCTACACCTTC.

The chain has TRBV4-1 and TRBJ2-7; tentatively, D is TRBD1 (5 bases). The CDR3 covers 20 residues. Trimming removed 0 bases at V and 0 bases at J, with 24 bases between. CDR1 and CDR2 (germline): MGHRA, YSYEKL. CDR3 sequence: CASSQDDNRGRDRLSYEQYF. The CDR3 DNA follows: TGCGCCAGCAGCCAAGATGATAATAGGGGCCGCGACCGACTCTCCTACGAGCAGTACTTC.

This chain uses TRBV14 with TRBJ2-3; TRBD1 aligns across 7 bases. Germline CDR1 is SGHDN and CDR2 is FVKESK. The CDR3 length is 17 residues. The V gene end was trimmed by 0 bases and the J gene end by 0 bases; junction bases not matched to a gene: 6. DNA of the CDR3: TGTGCCAGCAGCCAAGAGGGACAGACGGAAAGCACAGATACGCAGTATTTT. Protein: CASSQEGQTESTDTQYF.

V and J are TRBV2 and TRBJ1-1; TRBD1 agrees at 7 bases. From germline, CDR1 is SNHLY and CDR2 FYNNEI. The CDR3 sequence is 16 residues long. Trimming at V came to 8 bases and at J to 2 bases, leaving 14 bases not matched to a gene. This chain's CDR3 is CASRNTSTGHNTEAFF. The CDR3 DNA reads TGTGCCAGCCGAAATACTTCGACAGGGCATAACACTGAAGCTTTCTTT.

The chain's CDR3 is CASSPSLTGSNYEQYF. Here the CDR3 DNA reads TGTGCCAGCAGCCCCTCCCTGACAGGGTCCAACTACGAGCAGTACTTC. The rearrangement joins TRBV5-4 to TRBJ2-7; 7 bases are a match to TRBD1. V trimming: 4 bases; J trimming: 3 bases; junction bases outside the gene matches: 13. The V gene's germline CDR1 is SGHNT and CDR2 YYREEE (reference sequence). This CDR3 region has 16 residues.

The chain carries TRBV7-8 and TRBJ2-3; 9 bases map to TRBD2. The trim removed 1 base at V and 3 bases at J, leaving 2 bases unmatched. Germline CDR1 is SGHVS and CDR2 is FQNEAQ. CDR3 length: 15 amino acids. The CDR3 DNA reads as TGTGCCAGCAGCTTAGGACTAGCGGTAACAGATACGCAGTATTTT. As protein: CASSLGLAVTDTQYF. The variable domain in full, with the rest retrieved from reference TRBV7-8 and TRBJ2-3, is GAGVSQSPRYKVAKRGQDVALRCDPISGHVSLFWYQQALGQGPEFLTYFQNEAQLDKSGLPSDRFFAERPEGSVSTLKIQRTQQEDSAVYLCASSLGLAVTDTQYFGPGTRLTVL.

This chain connects TRBV5-5 to TRBJ2-7; 7 positions match TRBD1. Per the germline V gene, CDR1 is SGHKS and CDR2 is YYEKEE (reference sequence). V dropped 4 bases and J dropped 2; count of bases not matched to a gene: 9. The CDR3 totals 15 residues. This CDR3 is CASSQHGTATYEQYF. The CDR3 region has the DNA TGTGCCAGCAGCCAGCACGGGACAGCTACCTACGAGCAGTACTTC.

Comments on this clone: The same CDR3 can be traced to other DNA sequences in this sample. The V gene is TRBV7-3, the J gene TRBJ1-1, with D possibly TRBD1 on 5 matching bases. The CDR3 runs 14 residues. V lost 5 bases and J lost 0, with 10 bases in between. Germline lookup yields CDR1 SGHTA and CDR2 FQGTGA. CDR3 nucleotide sequence: TGTGCCAGCAGCCCAGCGGGGGTGAACACTGAAGCTTTCTTT. Translation gives CASSPAGVNTEAFF.

The rearrangement joins TRBV2 to TRBJ1-2, with unresolved D. V lost 0 bases to trimming and J lost 4 bases, with 6 bases between them. Germline CDR1 is SNHLY and CDR2 is FYNNEI. The CDR3 sequence is 13 residues long. CDR3 nucleotide sequence: TGTGCCAGCAGTGAAGCCACGGGCTATGGCTACACCTTC. This gives the protein CASSEATGYGYTF.

CDR3 coding DNA: TGTGCCAGCTCACCACCAGCGATCTCTGGAAACACCATATATTTT. It specifies CASSPPAISGNTIYF. The V gene is TRBV18, the J gene TRBJ1-3; D not certain. This CDR3 is 15 amino acids long. The germline CDR1 and CDR2 sequences are KGHSH and LQKENI. V was pared by 0 bases and J by 0 bases, with 6 bases between.

This rearrangement joins TRBV29-1 to TRBJ1-2; tentative D call: TRBD1 (5 bases). Germline V gene sequence: CDR1 SQVTM, CDR2 ANQGSEA. Trimming stripped 5 bases from V and 2 bases from J, with 15 bases between. This CDR3 contains 14 residues. The CDR3, as DNA: TGCAGCGTTAACGGGACTCCGAAAAACTATGGCTACACCTTC. Protein sequence: CSVNGTPKNYGYTF.

This chain joins TRBV9 and TRBJ2-2, with TRBD1 identical over 9 bases. Germline V lookup: CDR1 SGDLS, CDR2 YYNGEE. This CDR3 contains 16 residues. The V gene end was trimmed by 4 bases and the J gene end by 4 bases; junction bases not matched to a gene: 8. The CDR3 sequence is CASSPKGQGVTGELFF. CDR3 nucleotide sequence: TGTGCCAGCAGCCCCAAGGGACAGGGTGTCACCGGGGAGCTGTTTTTT.

The rearrangement links TRBV5-6 to TRBJ1-3, with D tentatively TRBD1 (6 bases). V was trimmed by 0 bases and J by 0 bases, leaving 10 bases between them. CDR3 length: 16 amino acids. Germline CDR1 is SGHDT and CDR2 is YYEEEE. CDR3 coding DNA: TGTGCCAGCAGCTTGGGCAGGGGAGACTCTGGAAACACCATATATTTT. This codes for CASSLGRGDSGNTIYF.